Presented here are 15 T cell receptor beta chains from one specimen sequenced in a study of cytomegalovirus exposure and HLA in healthy donors (dated by TCRdb to about 2017). Library creation used the immunoSEQ multiplex PCR assay. For the multiplex PCR, a mixture combining 60 forward primers for TCR Vbeta segments and 13 reverse primers for TCR Jbeta segments was used. TCRdb carries this immuneACCESS record with in-frame sequences only. Its versions omit some clonotypes, under half of them owing to an unresolved V gene in the studies checked, with the rest unexplained. The sample records about 140,000 clones, around 79% of which are singletons. The biggest ten clones account for 1.1% to 1.5% of the sample. The sequenced sample consisted of PBMCs. The receptors originated from a woman aged 40 to 55 in good health and CMV-seronegative.

This chain joins TRBV4-1 and TRBJ2-1; the match to TRBD1 covers 11 bases. The germline gives CDR1 MGHRA, CDR2 YSYEKL. V shed 1 base and J 6 bases; nucleotides not matched to a gene: 2. The length of the CDR3 is 15 residues. CDR3 nucleotides: TGCGCCAGCAGCCAAGCCGGACAGGGGGCCAATGAGCAGTTCTTC. This encodes CASSQAGQGANEQFF.

The gene calls are TRBV28 and TRBJ1-1, with 7 positions matching TRBD1. V was pared by 2 bases and J by 4 bases, with 10 bases of the junction left unmatched. Germline lookup yields CDR1 MDHEN and CDR2 SYDVKM. The CDR3 totals 16 residues. The CDR3 coding sequence is TGTGCCAGCAGTTTAGACCCCGGGACAGAGATCACTGAAGCTTTCTTT. Its protein is CASSLDPGTEITEAFF.

The chain joins TRBV19 to TRBJ2-3; TRBD2 aligns across 7 bases. V gave up 5 bases and J gave up 0 bases; unmatched junction bases: 11. Germline CDR1 LNHDA, CDR2 SQIVND (reference sequence). The CDR3 totals 17 residues. This CDR3 reads CASSLRPGGSSTDTQYF. The CDR3 nucleotides read TGTGCCAGTAGTCTACGCCCGGGGGGATCCAGCACAGATACGCAGTATTTT.

This sequence joins TRBV2 and TRBJ1-3; D ambiguous. This CDR3 region has 12 residues. Germline CDR1 SNHLY, CDR2 FYNNEI. The germline V and J ends were trimmed by 9 bases and 8 bases, with 14 bases remaining between them. CDR3 bases: TGTGCCAGGAGGGAAGTGGCCGACACCATATATTTT. Amino acids: CARREVADTIYF.

The chain combines TRBV5-1 with TRBJ1-3; D ambiguous. With 1 base removed from V and 8 bases from J, the gap between germline ends came to 13 bases. Germline V gene lookup returns CDR1 SGHRS and CDR2 YFSETQ. The CDR3 is 14 residues long. The CDR3 sequence is CASSLSGSGDTIYF. The CDR3, as DNA: TGCGCCAGCAGCTTGTCGGGGTCCGGGGACACCATATATTTT.

On this clone: Additional DNA sequences in this sample encode the identical CDR3. V is TRBV11-2 and J is TRBJ2-3; perhaps TRBD2 as D (5 bases). V was clipped by 5 bases and J by 1 base, with 10 bases between them. Germline V gene sequence: CDR1 SGHAT, CDR2 FQNNGV. The CDR3 covers 14 residues. CDR3 in amino acids: CASSPTRGTDTQYF. In DNA form, the CDR3 reads TGTGCCAGCAGCCCAACTAGAGGCACAGATACGCAGTATTTT.

The rearrangement joins TRBV13 to TRBJ1-1; D not resolved. Deletions cut 3 bases from V and 0 bases from J, with 11 bases between. CDR1 is PRHDT, CDR2 FYEKMQ, per germline (reference sequence). The CDR3 consists of 15 residues. This chain's CDR3 is CASSLRSAMNTEAFF. CDR3 sequence (DNA): TGTGCCAGCAGCTTGAGAAGCGCCATGAACACTGAAGCTTTCTTT.

V gene TRBV9 combines with J gene TRBJ2-1; weak D call: TRBD1 (5 bases). CDR1 and CDR2 (germline): SGDLS, YYNGEE. V shed 3 bases and J shed 5 bases, with 15 bases lying between them. This CDR3 is built from 15 residues. The CDR3, as DNA: TGTGCCAGCAGCGCCGAGGACATACCTAACAATGAGCAGTTCTTC. It specifies CASSAEDIPNNEQFF.

This chain links TRBV9 with TRBJ1-1; possible D gene TRBD1, 6 bases. Trimming removed 5 bases from V and 5 bases from J, with 16 bases in between. The CDR3 is 14 residues long. Germline V CDR1 and CDR2: SGDLS, YYNGEE. CDR3 loop: CASSEGGGVTEAFF. DNA of the CDR3: TGTGCCAGCAGTGAAGGGGGGGGTGTGACTGAAGCTTTCTTT.

This clone was counted a few times. The chain employs TRBV18 and TRBJ1-6; D is ambiguous. Between the trimmed V and J ends, which lost 6 bases and 0 bases, there was a span of 3 bases. This CDR3 contains 13 residues. CDR1 KGHSH and CDR2 LQKENI come from the germline V gene. This CDR3 is CASSHSYNSPLHF. The CDR3 DNA reads as TGTGCCAGCTCCCACTCCTATAATTCACCCCTCCACTTT.

This clone was recorded a few times. The chain joins TRBV5-1 to TRBJ1-2; 8 bases fit TRBD1. The CDR3 loop spans 16 amino acids. Germline V gene data show CDR1 as SGHRS and CDR2 as YFSETQ. After removal of 1 base from V and 1 base from J, the junction contained 6 bases not matched to a gene. CDR3 DNA sequence: TGCGCCAGCAGCTTGTATCGGACAGGGAATAACTATGGCTACACCTTC. Translated, it gives CASSLYRTGNNYGYTF.

The chain couples TRBV27 to TRBJ2-5; a weak D match, TRBD2 (6 bases). V was shortened by 5 bases and J by 13 bases, with 14 bases between the two germline ends. CDR1 and CDR2 from the germline V gene are MNHEY and SMNVEV (reference sequence). This CDR3 comprises 11 residues. For the CDR3, the DNA is TGTGCCAGCAGTACGGAGGGGCCCTGGTACTTC. Protein sequence: CASSTEGPWYF.

The chain recombines TRBV7-6 with TRBJ1-5, with TRBD1 matching 9 bases. J lost 4 bases, V lost 5 bases, and 6 bases had no gene match. The germline gives CDR1 SGHVS, CDR2 FNYEAQ. This CDR3 comprises 15 residues. Here the CDR3 reads CASSRDRGINQPQHF. CDR3 DNA: TGTGCCAGCAGCCGCGACAGGGGGATTAATCAGCCCCAGCATTTT.

V and J are TRBV30 and TRBJ2-3; 9 nucleotides line up with TRBD1. CDR3 length: 14 amino acids. Germline CDR1 reads GTSNPN; CDR2 reads SVGIG (reference sequence). Unmatched junction bases numbered 11, after V lost 8 bases and J lost 5 bases. The DNA of the CDR3 is TGTGCCAGAGATACAGGGGGCATACTAGATACGCAGTATTTT. This sequence encodes CARDTGGILDTQYF.

The V gene is TRBV9, the J gene TRBJ1-1; 7 nucleotides align to TRBD1. J lost 4 bases, V lost 4 bases, and 10 bases had no gene match. Germline V gives CDR1 SGDLS, CDR2 YYNGEE. The CDR3 totals 15 residues. The chain's CDR3 is CASSKTTGVLTEAFF. The DNA of the CDR3 is TGTGCCAGCAGCAAAACAACAGGGGTTCTCACTGAAGCTTTCTTT.